The 21 T cell receptor beta chains below come from one sample, sequenced in a study of blood T cells in healthy people across ages. A sample-barcoded 5' primer and a J-beta primer mix were used in a second PCR of about 6 to 12 cycles. TCRdb called the 5' RACE reads again in MiXCR, with one record for every CDR3 protein. The sample consists of around 750,000 distinct CDR3 sequences, about 48% of them appearing once. The sample comprised blood. The receptors stem from a man older than 75 in good health.

The rearrangement links TRBV11-2 to TRBJ2-1; 11 bases map to TRBD2. J lost 9 bases, V lost 0 bases, and 7 bases had no gene match. Germline values: CDR1 SGHAT, CDR2 FQNNGV. This CDR3 is 16 amino acids long. The CDR3 DNA is TGTGCCAGCAGCTTAGATACTAGCGGGAGAGGCGGTGAGCAGTTCTTC. Translated: CASSLDTSGRGGEQFF.

The chain couples TRBV5-1 to TRBJ2-7; D gene uncertain. CDR3 length equals 14 residues. Germline CDR1 and CDR2: SGHRS and YFSETQ. Trimming pared 0 bases from V and 2 bases from J, leaving 9 bases between. CDR3 bases: TGCGCCAGCAGCTTGGCGGCAGTTCCCTACGAGCAGTACTTC. This gives the protein CASSLAAVPYEQYF.

This chain links TRBV20-1 with TRBJ2-1, with a tentative D call TRBD1 (6 bases). The CDR3 has 13 amino acids. The germline V gene has CDR1 DFQATT and CDR2 SNEGSKA (reference sequence). The DNA of the CDR3 is TGCAGCAGACCAGGGGCAGCCTACAATGAGCAGTTCTTC. Its translation: CSRPGAAYNEQFF.

The chain is built from TRBV28 and TRBJ2-2; weak D call: TRBD2 (6 bases). The CDR3 consists of 15 residues. V was shortened by 5 bases and J by 3 bases, with 13 bases between the two germline ends. Germline CDR1 MDHEN, CDR2 SYDVKM. The CDR3 loop is CASSPPREYTGELFF. The CDR3 DNA is TGTGCCAGCAGTCCCCCCCGGGAGTACACCGGGGAGCTGTTTTTT.

This clonotype occurred a few times. The V call is TRBV7-2, the J call TRBJ2-3, with D perhaps matching TRBD2 (6 bases). This CDR3 comprises 16 residues. Per germline, CDR1 SGHTA and CDR2 FQGNSA. The V end lost 2 bases, the J end lost 14 bases, and 26 bases lay between the germline ends. CDR3 nucleotide sequence: TGTGCCAGCAGCTTAAATCCGGGAGAGGGGCACAGATACGCGTATTTT. Translation gives CASSLNPGEGHRYAYF.

The chain carries TRBV25-1 and TRBJ2-7, with D perhaps matching TRBD1 or TRBD2 (5 bases each). The better agreement between TRBJ2-5 and the DNA end casts doubt on the J call. This CDR3 is built from 13 residues. Looked up from germline, CDR1 is MGHDK and CDR2 is SYGVNS. The CDR3 is CASSVPGRWTQYF. The CDR3 coding sequence is TGTGCCAGCAGCGTACCGGGACGGTGGACCCAGTACTTC.

J is TRBJ2-3 and V is TRBV2; TRBD1 agrees at 11 bases. V lost 0 bases, J lost 5 bases, and 1 base stayed unmatched. This CDR3 has 15 amino acids. CDR1 is SNHLY and CDR2 is FYNNEI in the germline V gene. CDR3 amino acids: CASSEAGTGGDTQYF. CDR3 DNA: TGTGCCAGCAGTGAAGCGGGGACAGGGGGAGATACGCAGTATTTT.

On this clonotype: Its ends do not fully match the called genes, so a read error is possible. The gene calls are TRBV12-3 or TRBV12-4 and TRBJ2-3, with 14 bases that match TRBD2. The CDR3 spans 16 residues. The CDR3 is CAGSPRGLAGADTQYF. Here the CDR3 DNA reads TGTGCCGGCAGTCCTAGGGGACTAGCGGGAGCAGATACGCAGTATTTT.

This chain connects TRBV5-1 to TRBJ2-1; D might be TRBD2 (5 bases). Germline V gene sequence: CDR1 SGHRS, CDR2 YFSETQ. The CDR3 covers 14 residues. V was pared by 5 bases and J by 6 bases, with 15 bases between. For the CDR3, the DNA is TGCGCCAGCAGTCTATTGACGGGGTTCAATGAGCAGTTCTTC. It codes for CASSLLTGFNEQFF. Looking up the rest from reference TRBV5-1 and TRBJ2-1 gives the full variable domain: KAGVTQTPRYLIKTRGQQVTLSCSPISGHRSVSWYQQTPGQGLQFLFEYFSETQRNKGNFPGRFSGRQFSNSRSEMNVSTLELGDSALYLCASSLLTGFNEQFFGPGTRLTVL.

The chain is built from TRBV10-3 and TRBJ2-4; TRBD1 aligns across 8 bases. The germline gives CDR1 ENHRY, CDR2 SYGVKD. This CDR3 has 15 residues. V gave up 4 bases and J gave up 5 bases; unmatched junction bases: 7. CDR3 coding DNA: TGTGCCATCAGTGTATATGCAGGGGGCGAAAACATTCAGTACTTC. Amino acids: CAISVYAGGENIQYF.

This clonotype came up a few times. CDR3 nucleotides: TGTGCCACCAGACGGGACCCAACTCTGAGATACGCGTATTTT. Translation: CATRRDPTLRYAYF. The chain is built from TRBV2 and TRBJ2-3; D might be TRBD1 or TRBD2, each matching 5 bases. The ends were cut back, 10 bases at V and 14 bases at J, with 28 bases in the middle. Germline V CDR1 and CDR2: SNHLY, FYNNEI. The CDR3 loop spans 14 amino acids.

This chain joins TRBV29-1 and TRBJ2-7; possibly TRBD1 for D (5 bases). The length of the CDR3 is 12 residues. The germline V and J ends were trimmed by 6 bases and 0 bases, with 9 bases remaining between them. In germline, CDR1 is SQVTM, CDR2 ANQGSEA. The CDR3 DNA sequence: TGCAGCGTCCTACAGGCCTCCTACGAGCAGTACTTC. As protein: CSVLQASYEQYF.

This chain links TRBV28 with TRBJ2-7; 10 nucleotides align to TRBD1. The V and J ends lost 7 bases and 7 bases, in that order; junction bases with no gene match: 16. The CDR3 extends over 16 amino acids. Germline assignment: CDR1 MDHEN and CDR2 SYDVKM. The chain's CDR3 is CASKGTGAKAVNEQYF. CDR3 sequence (DNA): TGTGCCAGCAAAGGGACAGGGGCCAAAGCGGTAAATGAGCAGTACTTC.

This clonotype was recorded a few times. V is TRBV6-6 and J is TRBJ2-3, with TRBD2 matching over 11 bases. CDR3 length: 16 residues. The germline V gene encodes CDR1 MNHNY and CDR2 SVGAGI (reference sequence). Trimming removed 4 bases from V and 3 bases from J; junction bases left unmatched: 6. In nucleotides, the CDR3 is TGTGCCAGCAGTTCCATAGCGGGAGGGAGAACAGATACGCAGTATTTT. This translates into CASSSIAGGRTDTQYF.

This chain's CDR3 is CASSNVQRDHEQYF. Written as DNA, the CDR3 is TGTGCCAGCAGCAACGTCCAGCGGGACCACGAGCAGTACTTC. This chain joins TRBV21-1 and TRBJ2-7; TRBD2, the D gene given by the table, was not confirmed from the DNA. TRBV21-1 is termed a pseudogene. The CDR3 is made up of 14 amino acids.

The chain joins TRBV12-3 or TRBV12-4 to TRBJ2-5; maybe TRBD1 (5 bases). The end of the DNA fits TRBJ2-7 better, so the J call may be wrong. The CDR3 contains 17 residues. The CDR3 region is CASSSLTARQGTYEQYF. The CDR3 bases are TGTGCCAGCAGTTCCCTGACCGCCAGGCAGGGTACCTACGAGCAGTACTTC.

The chain combines TRBV12-3 or TRBV12-4 with TRBJ1-1; TRBD1 matches 8 bases. The CDR3 loop spans 13 amino acids. Trimming removed 5 bases from V and 4 bases from J; junction bases left unmatched: 3. CDR3 region: CASSIQGGTEAFF. As DNA, the CDR3 is TGTGCCAGCAGTATACAGGGGGGCACTGAAGCTTTCTTT.

This chain uses TRBV6-5 with TRBJ2-7; 11 nucleotides match TRBD1. Germline CDR1 reads MNHEY; CDR2 reads SVGAGI. The CDR3 covers 14 residues. With V trimmed by 6 bases and J by 3 bases, 4 bases remained unmatched. The CDR3 reads CASRGQGAGYEQYF. As DNA, the CDR3 is TGTGCCAGCAGAGGACAGGGGGCGGGCTACGAGCAGTACTTC.

The chain couples TRBV24-1 to TRBJ2-1; possibly TRBD1 for D (6 bases). The CDR3 is made up of 14 amino acids. Trimming removed 0 bases from V and 5 bases from J, with 7 bases in between. Germline CDR1 and CDR2: KGHDR and SFDVKD. CDR3 sequence (DNA): TGTGCCACCAGTGATTTGGGACAGCACAATGAGCAGTTCTTC. Translated: CATSDLGQHNEQFF.

The chain joins TRBV29-1 to TRBJ2-5; 11 nucleotides align to TRBD2. In germline, CDR1 is SQVTM, CDR2 ANQGSEA. V lost 1 base and J lost 13; bases outside the gene matches: 8. This CDR3 comprises 13 residues. The CDR3: CSVEVLAGEPTYF. The CDR3 DNA follows: TGCAGCGTTGAAGTACTAGCGGGAGAGCCCACGTACTTC.

This clonotype was counted between two and nine times. This chain links TRBV20-1 with TRBJ2-1; 14 bases line up with TRBD2. The trim removed 5 bases at V and 4 bases at J, leaving 7 bases unmatched. The CDR3 runs to 16 residues. The germline V gene encodes CDR1 DFQATT and CDR2 SNEGSKA (reference sequence). The CDR3 DNA follows: TGCAGTGCTCCTCGACTAGCGGGAGGGGAGTACAATGAGCAGTTCTTC. Amino acids: CSAPRLAGGEYNEQFF.